This T cell receptor beta chain was sequenced for a study of blood T cell dynamics during melanoma immunotherapy. Overall study context: Patients with metastatic melanoma got pembrolizumab or nivolumab-ipilimumab as first-line care. Study-wide points: Unlike progressors, later disease-control patients had W3 repertoires gaining clonality or diversity.

Sequenced by immunoSEQ multiplex PCR; TCRdb stores in-frame clones only, minus some. Of 3,500 to 5,000 clones listed, 84% are singletons. For this clone: The antigen is unknown.

Indicated time point: pre-treatment baseline. Samples come from before therapy and from week 3 after the first blockade cycle. The germline V gene has CDR1 SGHRS and CDR2 YFSETQ. V lost 2 bases to trimming and J lost 7 bases, with 12 bases between them. CDR3 size: 14 residues. The clonotype was recovered from a human donor with melanoma. The material sequenced was blood, taken from a patient treated with checkpoint blockade. V and J are TRBV5-1 and TRBJ1-4; D may be TRBD1 (5 bases). This CDR3 is CASSFYGGSEKLFF. In DNA form, the CDR3 reads TGCGCCAGCAGCTTCTACGGGGGTAGTGAAAAACTGTTTTTT.